This TCR beta chain came from a study of cytomegalovirus exposure and HLA in healthy donors. Nominal health characterized the donors when sampled, though unrecorded immune exposures were likely. Findings and limits, study-wide: A list of roughly 160 TCR beta chains associated with cytomegalovirus was given.

Comments on this clone: Its matching antigen is unknown.

With 60 Vbeta and 13 Jbeta primers, the PCR was carried out. Using immunoSEQ multiplex PCR, the repertoire was profiled, and TCRdb retains in-frame clones only, with some absent. The sample holds about 58,000 clones. Sample: PBMCs. The clonotype was recovered from a woman between 18 and 29 years old in good health and CMV-seronegative.

CDR3 in DNA: TGCGCCAGCAAGGGGACACCCAACGGAAATTCACCCCTCCACTTT. Amino acid sequence: CASKGTPNGNSPLHF. V gene TRBV10-2 combines with J gene TRBJ1-6; D may be TRBD1 (6 bases). V was clipped by 7 bases and J by 7 bases, with 17 bases between them. Germline V gene lookup returns CDR1 WSHSY and CDR2 SAAADI. The CDR3 has 15 amino acids.